What follows is one T cell receptor (beta chain) and its context. Trimming took 2 bases from V and 0 from J, leaving 11 bases between them. The CDR3 has 16 residues. Per germline, CDR1 MNHEY and CDR2 SMNVEV (reference sequence). This specimen belongs to a study of blood T cell repertoires in COVID-19. Study-wide background: Acute and convalescent COVID-19 specimens originated in the United States, Italy and Spain. T cells, B-cell-depleted T cells, or PBMCs supplied cDNA or gDNA.

How the authors handled the data: Reference gene primer amplification gave nucleated cell count estimates. Profiling relied on immunoSEQ multiplex PCR, and the TCRdb table lists in-frame clones only, not all of them. The DNA gave D and trimming, while V, J and clone size come from that table. The sample lists roughly 180,000 clones; 79% were seen once. Sequenced material: peripheral blood. V is TRBV27 and J is TRBJ2-1; D is unclear. This clonotype was sampled from a man in his fifties or sixties with active or convalescent COVID-19. CDR3 loop: CASSLIGFSSYNEQFF. Written as DNA, the CDR3 is TGTGCCAGCAGTTTAATCGGGTTCAGCTCCTACAATGAGCAGTTCTTC.